The 24 T cell receptor beta chains listed next were all sequenced from one sample in a study of blood T cells in healthy people across ages. Then a second PCR, running roughly 7 to 12 cycles, was carried out with a sample-barcoded 5' primer and a J-beta primer mix. Via MiXCR, TCRdb re-called the 5' RACE reads, giving one row per CDR3 protein. This sample has approximately 850,000 distinct CDR3 sequences, with 40% to 50% found just once. The sequenced material came from blood. These receptors were collected from a man aged 55 to 70 in good health.

The V and J genes are TRBV3-1 and TRBJ2-5; 14 nucleotides align to TRBD2. The CDR3 runs to 12 residues. The ends lost 10 bases at V and 9 bases at J; junction bases unmatched: 4. Germline V gene sequence: CDR1 LGHDT, CDR2 YNNKEL (reference sequence). CDR3 DNA sequence: TGTGCCATAGGACTAGCGGGGGGTGCCCAGTACTTC. It encodes CAIGLAGGAQYF.

In DNA form, the CDR3 reads TGTGCCAGCAGTATCCCAGTAATAAAGGGCGAGCAGTACTTC. The encoded protein is CASSIPVIKGEQYF. The V and J genes are TRBV28 and TRBJ2-5; D remains unclear. Gene TRBJ2-7 matches the end of the DNA better, so the J call may be wrong. Germline CDR1 is MDHEN and CDR2 is SYDVKM. This CDR3 has 14 residues.

The rearrangement links TRBV7-2 to TRBJ1-4; D perhaps matches TRBD1 (5 bases). The germline V gene has CDR1 SGHTA and CDR2 FQGNSA. There are 13 residues in the CDR3. V gave up 5 bases and J gave up 8 bases, with 12 bases separating them. CDR3 in DNA: TGTGCCAGCAGCCGGGACGGTCGCGAAAAACTGTTTTTT. Its translation is CASSRDGREKLFF.

The chain carries TRBV20-1 and TRBJ2-5; 7 bases map to TRBD1. V shed 2 bases and J 11 bases; nucleotides not matched to a gene: 11. CDR1 DFQATT and CDR2 SNEGSKA come from the germline V gene (reference sequence). CDR3 length: 13 residues. The CDR3 spells CSARPTGWNEQYF. The CDR3 DNA sequence: TGCAGTGCTAGACCGACAGGGTGGAATGAGCAGTACTTC.

The CDR3 loop is CATRTGARGYTF. The CDR3 nucleotides read TGTGCCACCAGAACAGGGGCACGAGGCTACACCTTC. The chain is built from TRBV27 and TRBJ1-2; TRBD1 matches at 7 bases. CDR1 is MNHEY and CDR2 is SMNVEV in the germline V gene (reference sequence). Trimming removed 10 bases from V and 8 bases from J; junction bases left unmatched: 10. The CDR3 extends over 12 amino acids.

J is TRBJ2-3 and V is TRBV20-1; 11 nucleotides line up with TRBD2. CDR1 and CDR2 (germline): DFQATT, SNEGSKA (reference sequence). The trim removed 6 bases at V and 0 bases at J, leaving 11 bases unmatched. This CDR3 is 17 amino acids long. The CDR3 bases are TGCAGTGCCACGACTAGCGGGGCCCTAACTAGCACAGATACGCAGTATTTT. As protein: CSATTSGALTSTDTQYF.

This clonotype appeared a few times. This sequence joins TRBV20-1 and TRBJ2-1; either TRBD1 or TRBD2 may fit D (5 bases each). This CDR3 comprises 16 residues. Trimming left V 5 bases short and J 9 bases short, with 26 bases between. CDR1 and CDR2 from the germline V gene are DFQATT and SNEGSKA (reference sequence). CDR3 in DNA: TGCAGTGCTCAACGGATGGGGCTCGGCTTCGAGGGTGAGCAGTTCTTC. Its translation: CSAQRMGLGFEGEQFF.

The rearrangement joins TRBV6-5 to TRBJ1-2; weak D call: TRBD1 (5 bases). This CDR3 region has 13 residues. Germline V lookup: CDR1 MNHEY, CDR2 SVGAGI. Trimming pared 4 bases from V and 8 bases from J, leaving 14 bases between. CDR3 in amino acids: CASSLTGVGGYTF. The CDR3 region has the DNA TGTGCCAGCAGTTTAACAGGTGTGGGAGGCTACACCTTC.

This clonotype was counted once. The chain carries TRBV4-3 and TRBJ2-3; D call uncertain. V was clipped by 4 bases and J by 6 bases, with 11 bases between them. Germline V lookup: CDR1 LGHNA, CDR2 YSLEER. The CDR3 totals 13 residues. The CDR3 region is CASSPLLADTQYF. The CDR3 DNA is TGCGCCAGCAGCCCCTTGCTTGCGGATACGCAGTATTTT.

Comments on this clonotype: An end of the junction does not agree with germline; a read error may underlie this. The gene calls are TRBV15 and TRBJ2-4; weak D call: TRBD1 (5 bases). In germline, CDR1 is LNHNV, CDR2 YYDKDF (reference sequence). The CDR3 is 13 residues long. DNA for the CDR3: TGTGCCACCAGCGGAGAGACAGCAAACATTCAGTACTTC. Encoded protein: CATSGETANIQYF. Combining the CDR3 with reference TRBV15 and TRBJ2-4 gives the whole variable domain DAMVIQNPRYQVTQFGKPVTLSCSQTLNHNVMYWYQQKSSQAPKLLFHYYDKDFNNEADTPDNFQSRRPNTSFCFLDIRSPGLGDTAMYLCATSGETANIQYFGAGTRLSVL.

This clonotype has a handful of counts. This chain links TRBV5-4 with TRBJ2-3, with D perhaps matching TRBD2 (7 bases). Germline V gene sequence: CDR1 SGHNT, CDR2 YYREEE (reference sequence). The CDR3 spans 15 residues. The V and J ends lost 0 bases and 6 bases respectively, with 14 bases between them. CDR3 sequence: CASSLAGGARDTQYF. In nucleotides, the CDR3 is TGTGCCAGCAGCTTGGCTGGGGGGGCCAGGGATACGCAGTATTTT. Complete variable domain (other parts from reference TRBV5-4 and TRBJ2-3): ETGVTQSPTHLIKTRGQQVTLRCSSQSGHNTVSWYQQALGQGPQFIFQYYREEENGRGNFPPRFSGLQFPNYSSELNVNALELDDSALYLCASSLAGGARDTQYFGPGTRLTVL.

There are many counts of this clonotype. J is TRBJ2-7 and V is TRBV7-9, with D perhaps TRBD1 (5 bases). The ends were cut back, 5 bases at V and 2 bases at J, with 10 bases in the middle. The CDR3 has 13 residues. CDR1 is SEHNR and CDR2 is FQNEAQ in the germline V gene (reference sequence). For the CDR3, the DNA is TGTGCCAGCAGCCCGCCCAGGGCCTACGAGCAGTACTTC. This sequence encodes CASSPPRAYEQYF. The whole variable domain, remainder taken from reference TRBV7-9 and TRBJ2-7, is DTGVSQNPRHKITKRGQNVTFRCDPISEHNRLYWYRQTLGQGPEFLTYFQNEAQLEKSRLLSDRFSAERPKGSFSTLEIQRTEQGDSAMYLCASSPPRAYEQYFGPGTRLTVT.

The V and J genes are TRBV20-1 and TRBJ1-5, with 7 bases fitting TRBD1. This CDR3 has 16 amino acids. The V and J ends lost 5 bases and 2 bases, in that order; junction bases with no gene match: 12. Germline CDR1 reads DFQATT; CDR2 reads SNEGSKA (reference sequence). The DNA for the CDR3 is TGCAGTGCTTTTATTCCCCAGGGGGGAGGCAATCAGCCCCAGCATTTT. Amino acids: CSAFIPQGGGNQPQHF.

This rearrangement joins TRBV4-1 to TRBJ2-3; the match to TRBD1 covers 10 bases. This CDR3 spans 17 amino acids. Germline assignment: CDR1 MGHRA and CDR2 YSYEKL. The V and J ends lost 1 base and 2 bases, in that order; junction bases with no gene match: 6. Written as DNA, the CDR3 is TGCGCCAGCAGCCAAGCGGGACAGGGGACGAACACAGATACGCAGTATTTT. This encodes CASSQAGQGTNTDTQYF.

This clonotype was counted at least ten times. The genes are TRBV29-1 and TRBJ1-2; TRBD1 agrees at 8 bases. V gave up 6 bases and J gave up 4 bases; unmatched junction bases: 7. The CDR3 runs to 13 residues. Germline V lookup: CDR1 SQVTM, CDR2 ANQGSEA. The CDR3 region is CSVRDRSFYGYTF. CDR3 nucleotide sequence: TGCAGCGTGCGGGACAGGTCGTTCTATGGCTACACCTTC.

The genes are TRBV4-3 and TRBJ1-2; no firm D call. The CDR3 is 14 residues long. V was shortened by 1 base and J by 8 bases, with 14 bases between the two germline ends. CDR1 and CDR2 (germline): LGHNA, YSLEER. The CDR3, as DNA: TGCGCCAGCAGCCAAGGAGTGAATCGAGGAGGCTACACCTTC. Protein product: CASSQGVNRGGYTF.

V gene TRBV27 combines with J gene TRBJ2-7; TRBD1 aligns across 9 bases. V lost 2 bases and J lost 5; bases outside the gene matches: 10. The CDR3 is 16 residues long. Germline CDR1 reads MNHEY; CDR2 reads SMNVEV (reference sequence). The DNA of the CDR3 is TGTGCCAGCAGTTTACGCCTACAGGGGGCTAGCGACGAGCAGTACTTC. This gives the protein CASSLRLQGASDEQYF.

This clonotype was found a few times. The genes are TRBV29-1 and TRBJ1-2, with 8 bases aligning to TRBD1. J gave up 4 bases and V 4 bases, and 11 bases lay outside the gene matches. From germline, CDR1 is SQVTM and CDR2 ANQGSEA. This CDR3 region has 15 residues. In DNA, the CDR3 is TGCAGCGTTGCCACAGGGGGGGGGATCAGCTATGGCTACACCTTC. This gives the protein CSVATGGGISYGYTF.

The genes are TRBV7-2 and TRBJ2-1; 10 bases match TRBD2. V was clipped by 4 bases and J by 14 bases; unmatched bases: 8. The germline gives CDR1 SGHTA, CDR2 FQGNSA. The CDR3 totals 13 residues. In DNA, the CDR3 is TGTGCCAGCAGCTACAGCGGGGGGGCCGTGGAGTTCTTC. Protein: CASSYSGGAVEFF.

Comments on this clonotype: This may be a read error, as it is one base from a much larger clone. The genes are TRBV25-1 and TRBJ2-5; 8 bases line up with TRBD2. The CDR3 sequence is 16 residues long. Germline values: CDR1 MGHDK, CDR2 SYGVNS. After removal of 1 base from V and 1 base from J, the junction contained 5 bases not matched to a gene. The CDR3: CASSECGGLPQETQYF. The CDR3 DNA reads as TGTGCCAGCAGTGAATGCGGGGGGCTCCCCCAAGAGACCCAGTACTTC.

This clonotype appeared a few times. The chain recombines TRBV5-1 with TRBJ2-5; perhaps D is TRBD1 or TRBD2 (5 bases each). The V gene's germline CDR1 is SGHRS and CDR2 YFSETQ. The germline V and J ends were trimmed by 4 bases and 4 bases, with 14 bases remaining between them. This CDR3 comprises 14 residues. DNA of the CDR3: TGCGCCAGCAGCCCCCAGGGTGGGGGAGAGACCCAGTACTTC. It translates to CASSPQGGGETQYF.

This clonotype came up a few times. This chain uses TRBV12-3 or TRBV12-4 with TRBJ2-7; 8 bases map to TRBD1. The CDR3 runs to 12 residues. V shed 2 bases and J 6 bases; nucleotides not matched to a gene: 0. DNA for the CDR3: TGTGCCAGCAGTTTACAGGGGGCCGAGCAGTACTTC. It yields the protein CASSLQGAEQYF.

V and J are TRBV7-6 and TRBJ1-2; D is ambiguous. V lost 5 bases and J 7 bases, leaving 20 bases between the germline ends. There are 15 residues in the CDR3. CDR1 and CDR2 from the germline V gene are SGHVS and FNYEAQ. The CDR3 sequence is CASSPSTLNVAGYTF. In nucleotides, the CDR3 is TGTGCCAGCAGCCCATCCACTCTTAACGTCGCTGGCTACACCTTC. Drawing the rest from reference TRBV7-6 and TRBJ1-2, the complete variable domain is GAGVSQSPRYKVTKRGQDVALRCDPISGHVSLYWYRQALGQGPEFLTYFNYEAQQDKSGLPNDRFSAERPEGSISTLTIQRTEQRDSAMYRCASSPSTLNVAGYTFGSGTRLTVV.

In this sample, this clonotype turned up a few times. The junction and the germline gene differ at one end; a read error may be behind it. This chain connects TRBV4-1 to TRBJ2-5; D not resolved. CDR3 size: 14 residues. Germline CDR1 MGHRA, CDR2 YSYEKL. CDR3 in DNA: TGCGCCAGCAGTCAAGTTGGGAAATGGGAGACCCAGTACTTC. It codes for CASSQVGKWETQYF.